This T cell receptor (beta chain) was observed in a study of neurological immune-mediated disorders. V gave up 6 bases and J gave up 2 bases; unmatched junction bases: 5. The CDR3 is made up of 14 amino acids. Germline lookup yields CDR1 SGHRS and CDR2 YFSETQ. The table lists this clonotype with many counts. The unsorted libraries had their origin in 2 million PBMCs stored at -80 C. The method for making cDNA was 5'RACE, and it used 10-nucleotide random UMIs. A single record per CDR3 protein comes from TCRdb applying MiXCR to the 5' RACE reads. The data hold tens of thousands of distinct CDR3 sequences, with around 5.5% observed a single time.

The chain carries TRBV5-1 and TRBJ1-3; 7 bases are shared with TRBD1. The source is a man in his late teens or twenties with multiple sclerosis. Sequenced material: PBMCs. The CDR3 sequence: CASNAGTAGNTIYF. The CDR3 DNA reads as TGCGCCAGCAATGCCGGGACAGCTGGAAACACCATATATTTT.